The rows below give T cell receptor beta chains drawn from one sample of a study of control samples from healthy donors and cancer patients. Produced via immunoSEQ multiplex PCR; TCRdb's table is partial and in-frame only. The sample lists 190,000 or so clones; just under 95% were seen once. The sequenced sample consisted of blood. The receptors were sampled from a man aged 18-30 years in good health. CDR3s include the opening cysteine and the closing phenylalanine or tryptophan. The D gene is left open where the match is weak. For some rows the clone size is stated as once, few or many, or as a class when expanded; others skip it.

clone size,D gene,V gene,J gene,CDR3 length,CDR3 protein,CDR3 DNA
once,TRBD1,TRBV25-1,TRBJ1-1,17,CASMNRDRGQIEARAFF,TGTGCCAGCATGAACCGGGACAGGGGGCAGATCGAAGCGAGAGCTTTCTTT
.,.,TRBV27,TRBJ1-1,13,CASGRTLNTEAFF,TGTGCCAGCGGTAGGACGTTGAACACTGAAGCTTTCTTT
.,TRBD2,TRBV5-1,TRBJ2-5,14,CASSQDRGGETQYF,TGCGCCAGCAGCCAGGACCGGGGGGGCGAGACCCAGTACTTC
.,.,TRBV5-8,TRBJ2-3,14,CASSLQVDLDTQYF,TGTGCCAGCAGCTTGCAGGTGGACCTAGATACGCAGTATTTT
once,.,TRBV27,TRBJ2-6,15,CASSFIWSGANVLTF,TGTGCCAGCAGTTTTATATGGTCTGGGGCCAACGTCCTGACTTTC
.,.,TRBV5-8,TRBJ2-5,15,CASSLAIGGQETQYF,TGTGCCAGCAGCTTGGCCATAGGGGGACAAGAGACCCAGTACTTC
.,.,TRBV6-1,TRBJ1-3,14,CASSEAEAGNTIYF,TGTGCCAGCAGTGAAGCGGAGGCGGGGAACACCATATATTTT
.,TRBD1,TRBV25-1,TRBJ2-5,15,CASGDRVAYQETQYF,TGTGCCAGCGGAGACAGGGTTGCGTACCAAGAGACCCAGTACTTC
.,.,TRBV15,TRBJ1-5,12,CATTNSNQPQHF,TGTGCCACCACGAATAGCAATCAGCCCCAGCATTTT
.,TRBD1,TRBV6-5,TRBJ1-6,16,CASSLGEDRGNSPLHF,TGTGCCAGCAGTTTAGGAGAGGACAGGGGCAATTCACCCCTCCACTTT
.,TRBD2,TRBV29-1,TRBJ2-1,16,CSVDWPAGGTYNEQFF,TGCAGCGTTGATTGGCCAGCGGGGGGGACATACAATGAGCAGTTCTTC
.,.,TRBV14,TRBJ2-4,15,CASSREGLAKNIQYF,TGTGCCAGCAGCCGAGAGGGCCTAGCCAAAAACATTCAGTACTTC